The 8 T cell receptor beta chains in this list originate from one sample, sequenced in a study of blood T cell repertoires in COVID-19. Repertoires were generated with immunoSEQ multiplex PCR, while TCRdb's copy carries only in-frame clones and drops some. The sample yields about 100,000 clones, roughly 84% seen once. Material: peripheral blood. These receptors were obtained from a man in his 70s with active or convalescent COVID-19.

A few counts support this clone. This chain links TRBV27 with TRBJ2-2; a weak D match, TRBD2 (5 bases). The CDR3 spans 13 residues. Germline assignment: CDR1 MNHEY and CDR2 SMNVEV (reference sequence). Trimming took off 5 bases at V and 5 bases at J, with 9 bases between the two ends. The CDR3 DNA sequence: TGTGCCAGCAGTCCCGGGGTGACCGGGGAGCTGTTTTTT. As protein: CASSPGVTGELFF.

The genes are TRBV5-1 and TRBJ2-7, with a tentative D call TRBD1 (5 bases). The CDR3 loop spans 18 amino acids. CDR1 and CDR2 (germline): SGHRS, YFSETQ. The ends were cut back, 4 bases at V and 0 bases at J, with 23 bases in the middle. For the CDR3, the DNA is TGCGCCAGCAGCCCCAGGGAACAAGCAGCTCCGAGCTCCTACGAGCAGTACTTC. Translation: CASSPREQAAPSSYEQYF.

The J gene is TRBJ2-5, the V gene TRBV7-2; D gene uncertain. The V end lost 2 bases, the J end lost 5 bases, and 12 bases lay between the germline ends. Germline CDR1 reads SGHTA; CDR2 reads FQGNSA. This CDR3 region has 14 residues. CDR3 coding DNA: TGTGCCAGCAGCTTACAGATTCCAAAGGAGACCCAGTACTTC. Translated: CASSLQIPKETQYF.

This chain joins TRBV14 and TRBJ2-7; D is perhaps TRBD2 (6 bases). Germline values: CDR1 SGHDN, CDR2 FVKESK. The CDR3 consists of 15 residues. Trimming left V 7 bases short and J 2 bases short, with 18 bases between. CDR3 loop: CASNPYAGPTYEQYF. The CDR3 DNA is TGTGCCAGCAACCCCTATGCGGGACCTACCTACGAGCAGTACTTC.

This clone was observed a few times. The rearrangement joins TRBV30 to TRBJ2-3; TRBD2 might be the D (6 bases). The CDR3 has 12 residues. The V end was cut by 4 bases, the J end by 6 bases, with 11 bases between. CDR1 and CDR2 (germline): GTSNPN, SVGIG (reference sequence). CDR3 region: CAWNTEGDTQYF. The CDR3 nucleotides are TGTGCCTGGAACACGGAGGGGGATACGCAGTATTTT.

This sequence joins TRBV4-1 and TRBJ2-3, with 9 bases that match TRBD2. J lost 0 bases, V lost 4 bases, and 5 bases had no gene match. The CDR3 runs 16 residues. Germline-derived CDR1 and CDR2 are MGHRA and YSYEKL. The CDR3 DNA reads TGCGCCAGCAGCCCGGATCTAGCGGGGAGCACAGATACGCAGTATTTT. Translating it yields CASSPDLAGSTDTQYF.

The chain links TRBV5-4 to TRBJ2-5, with a weak D call TRBD2 (6 bases). This CDR3 spans 14 amino acids. V was shortened by 1 base and J by 1 base, with 8 bases between the two germline ends. CDR1 SGHNT and CDR2 YYREEE come from the germline V gene (reference sequence). The CDR3 protein is CASSLPGAQETQYF. For the CDR3, the DNA is TGTGCCAGCAGCTTGCCGGGAGCCCAAGAGACCCAGTACTTC. Based on the CDR3 plus reference TRBV5-4 and TRBJ2-5, the full variable domain is ETGVTQSPTHLIKTRGQQVTLRCSSQSGHNTVSWYQQALGQGPQFIFQYYREEENGRGNFPPRFSGLQFPNYSSELNVNALELDDSALYLCASSLPGAQETQYFGPGTRLLVL.

The V call is TRBV7-2, the J call TRBJ2-5, with D maybe TRBD2 (5 bases). The CDR3 is 16 amino acids. Germline V lookup: CDR1 SGHTA, CDR2 FQGNSA. V was pared by 2 bases and J by 2 bases, with 15 bases between. The CDR3 sequence: CASSLRRSGSQETQYF. Written as DNA, the CDR3 is TGTGCCAGCAGCTTAAGGAGGTCGGGGTCGCAAGAGACCCAGTACTTC.